The clone carrying this T cell receptor beta chain was detected a few times. Only Caucasian adults living in Nashville, Tennessee served as donors. From germline, CDR1 is MGHRA and CDR2 YSYEKL. V dropped 0 bases and J dropped 6 bases, with 13 bases sitting between them. CDR3 size: 15 residues. The data were taken from a study of shared clonotypes between healthy human individuals. Produced via immunoSEQ multiplex PCR; TCRdb's table is partial and in-frame only. The sample gives under 80,000 clones, 62% of which show up once; around 52% is in the top ten. The TCR sequence derives from a man between 25 and 39 years old in good health. Sequenced: memory CD8+ T cells sorted from blood. Subset in this sample: CD45RO+ cells pooled with CCR7-negative TemRA cells. The gene calls are TRBV4-1 and TRBJ2-3; D is ambiguous. Written as DNA, the CDR3 is TGCGCCAGCAGCCAAGAGGTCGCGGCCCAGGATACGCAGTATTTT. Its translation: CASSQEVAAQDTQYF.